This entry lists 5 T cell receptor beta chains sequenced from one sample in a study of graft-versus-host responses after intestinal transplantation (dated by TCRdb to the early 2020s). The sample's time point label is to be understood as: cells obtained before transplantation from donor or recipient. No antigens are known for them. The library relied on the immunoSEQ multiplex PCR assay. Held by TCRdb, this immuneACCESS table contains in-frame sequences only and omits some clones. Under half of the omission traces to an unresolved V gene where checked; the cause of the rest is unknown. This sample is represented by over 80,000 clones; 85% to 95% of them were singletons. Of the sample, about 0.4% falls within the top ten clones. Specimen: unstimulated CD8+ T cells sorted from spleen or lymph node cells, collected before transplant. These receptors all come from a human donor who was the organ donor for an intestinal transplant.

The CDR3 sequence is CASSSLPPGQLNTGELFF. CDR3 in DNA: TGTGCCAGCAGCTCCTTACCCCCGGGACAGCTGAACACCGGGGAGCTGTTTTTT. The chain employs TRBV7-2 and TRBJ2-2; 7 bases agree with TRBD1. Germline CDR1 SGHTA, CDR2 FQGNSA. This CDR3 has 18 amino acids. Trimming took 4 bases from V and 1 from J; bases not matched to a gene: 12.

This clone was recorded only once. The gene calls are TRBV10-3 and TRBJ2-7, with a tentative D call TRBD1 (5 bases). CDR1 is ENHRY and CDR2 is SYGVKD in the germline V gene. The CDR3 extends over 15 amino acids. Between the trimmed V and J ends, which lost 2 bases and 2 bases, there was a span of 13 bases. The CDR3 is CAISEAVGAPYEQYF. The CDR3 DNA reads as TGTGCCATCAGTGAGGCTGTAGGGGCACCCTACGAGCAGTACTTC.

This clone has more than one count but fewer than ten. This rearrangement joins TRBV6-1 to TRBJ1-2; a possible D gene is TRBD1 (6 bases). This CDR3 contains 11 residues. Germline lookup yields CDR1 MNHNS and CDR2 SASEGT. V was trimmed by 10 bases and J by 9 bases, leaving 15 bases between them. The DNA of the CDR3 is TGTGCCACCAGGACAGCCCTCCGCTACACCTTC. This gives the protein CATRTALRYTF.

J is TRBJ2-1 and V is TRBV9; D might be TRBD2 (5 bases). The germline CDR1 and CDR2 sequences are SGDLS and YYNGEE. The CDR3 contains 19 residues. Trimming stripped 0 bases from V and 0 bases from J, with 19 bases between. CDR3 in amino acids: CASSVESLSGGSSYNEQFF. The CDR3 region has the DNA TGTGCCAGCAGCGTAGAGTCTTTGTCTGGTGGGAGCTCCTACAATGAGCAGTTCTTC.

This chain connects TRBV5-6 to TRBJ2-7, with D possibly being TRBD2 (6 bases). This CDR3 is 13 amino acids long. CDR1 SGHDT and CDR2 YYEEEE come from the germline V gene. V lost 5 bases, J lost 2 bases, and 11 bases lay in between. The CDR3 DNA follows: TGTGCCAGCAGTGCGGGATCTCCCTACGAGCAGTACTTC. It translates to CASSAGSPYEQYF. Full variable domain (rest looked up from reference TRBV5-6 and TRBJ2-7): DAGVTQSPTHLIKTRGQQVTLRCSPKSGHDTVSWYQQALGQGPQFIFQYYEEEERQRGNFPDRFSGHQFPNYSSELNVNALLLGDSALYLCASSAGSPYEQYFGPGTRLTVT.